This TCR beta chain was obtained from a study of cytomegalovirus exposure and HLA in healthy donors. The assay was immunoSEQ multiplex PCR, and TCRdb's table has in-frame clones only and misses some. The repertoire consists of some 79,000 clones, with roughly 93% occurring once and the leading ten covering roughly 3.2%. The CDR3 loop spans 16 amino acids. Germline CDR1 is LGHNA and CDR2 is YSLEER. With 0 bases removed from V and 3 bases from J, the gap between germline ends came to 11 bases. This receptor was obtained from a woman younger than 30 in good health and CMV-seropositive. This chain links TRBV4-3 with TRBJ2-2, with D perhaps matching TRBD1 (5 bases). The sample was PBMCs. The CDR3 spells CASSQDRVIDTGELFF. CDR3 DNA sequence: TGCGCCAGCAGCCAAGACAGGGTTATTGACACCGGGGAGCTGTTTTTT.